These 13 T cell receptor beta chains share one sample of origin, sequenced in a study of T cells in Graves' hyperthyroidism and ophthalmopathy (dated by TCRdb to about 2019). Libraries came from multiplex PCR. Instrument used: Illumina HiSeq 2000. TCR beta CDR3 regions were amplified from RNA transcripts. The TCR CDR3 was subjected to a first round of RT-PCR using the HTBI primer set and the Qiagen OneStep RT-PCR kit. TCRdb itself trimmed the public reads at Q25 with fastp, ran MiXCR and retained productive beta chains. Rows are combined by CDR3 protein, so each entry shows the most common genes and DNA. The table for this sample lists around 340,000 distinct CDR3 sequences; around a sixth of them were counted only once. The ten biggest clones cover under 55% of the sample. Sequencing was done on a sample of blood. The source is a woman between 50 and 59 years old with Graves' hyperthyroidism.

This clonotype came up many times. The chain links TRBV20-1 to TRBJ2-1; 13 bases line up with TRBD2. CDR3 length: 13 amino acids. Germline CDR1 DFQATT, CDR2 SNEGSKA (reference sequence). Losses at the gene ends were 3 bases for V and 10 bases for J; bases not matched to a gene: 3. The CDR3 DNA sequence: TGCAGTGCTAGCGAACTAGCGGGGGGGGAGCAGTTCTTC. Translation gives CSASELAGGEQFF.

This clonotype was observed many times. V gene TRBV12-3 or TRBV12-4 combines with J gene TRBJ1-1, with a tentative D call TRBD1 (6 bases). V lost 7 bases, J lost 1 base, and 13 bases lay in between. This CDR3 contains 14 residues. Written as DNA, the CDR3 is TGTGCCAGCATTAGGACAGAAAAGAACACTGAAGCTTTCTTT. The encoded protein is CASIRTEKNTEAFF.

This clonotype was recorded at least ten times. For the CDR3, the DNA is TGTGCCAGCAGCTTAGGATTAGCGGGGCTGGGTGAGCAGTACTTC. Its translation is CASSLGLAGLGEQYF. The chain links TRBV11-2 to TRBJ2-7; 8 bases agree with TRBD2. The V gene's germline CDR1 is SGHAT and CDR2 FQNNGV. The length of the CDR3 is 15 residues. V lost 1 base, J lost 7 bases, and 9 bases stayed unmatched.

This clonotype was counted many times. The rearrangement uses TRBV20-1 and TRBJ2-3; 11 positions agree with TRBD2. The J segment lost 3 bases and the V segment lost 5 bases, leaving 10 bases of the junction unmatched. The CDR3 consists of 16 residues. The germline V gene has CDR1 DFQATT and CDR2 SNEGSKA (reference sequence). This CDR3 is CSAVVAGGEGTDTQYF. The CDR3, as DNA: TGCAGTGCTGTCGTAGCGGGGGGGGAAGGGACAGATACGCAGTATTTT.

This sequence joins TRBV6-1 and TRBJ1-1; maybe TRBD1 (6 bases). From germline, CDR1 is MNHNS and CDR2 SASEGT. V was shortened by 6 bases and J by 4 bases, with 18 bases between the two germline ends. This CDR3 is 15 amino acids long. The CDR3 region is CASRRYRESSTEAFF. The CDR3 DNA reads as TGTGCCAGCAGGCGGTACAGGGAGTCTAGCACTGAAGCTTTCTTT.

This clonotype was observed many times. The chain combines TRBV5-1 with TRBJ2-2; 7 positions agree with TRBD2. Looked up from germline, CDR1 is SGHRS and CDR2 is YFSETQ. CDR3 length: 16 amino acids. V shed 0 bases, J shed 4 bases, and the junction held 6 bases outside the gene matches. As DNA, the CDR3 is TGCGCCAGCAGCTTGGTCCTAGCGGCCGTCACCGGGGAGCTGTTTTTT. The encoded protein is CASSLVLAAVTGELFF.

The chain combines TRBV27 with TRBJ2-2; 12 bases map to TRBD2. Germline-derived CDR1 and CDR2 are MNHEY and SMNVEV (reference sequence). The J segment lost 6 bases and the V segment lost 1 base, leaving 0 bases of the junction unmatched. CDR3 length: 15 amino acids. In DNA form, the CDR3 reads TGTGCCAGCAGTTTATGGACTAGCGGGGCCGGGGAGCTGTTTTTT. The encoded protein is CASSLWTSGAGELFF.

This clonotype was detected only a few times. CDR3 in DNA: TGTGCCAGCAGGGGACAGTTATATAGCAATCAGCCCCAGCATTTT. Encoded protein: CASRGQLYSNQPQHF. J is TRBJ1-5 and V is TRBV2, with 7 nucleotides matching TRBD1. This CDR3 spans 15 amino acids. Looked up from germline, CDR1 is SNHLY and CDR2 is FYNNEI. V shed 6 bases and J 0 bases; nucleotides not matched to a gene: 5.

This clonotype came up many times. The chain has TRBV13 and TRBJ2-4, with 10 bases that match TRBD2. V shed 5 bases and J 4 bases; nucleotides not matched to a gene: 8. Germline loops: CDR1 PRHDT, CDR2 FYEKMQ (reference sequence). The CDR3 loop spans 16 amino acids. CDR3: CASSPPLTSGKNIQYF. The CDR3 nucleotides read TGTGCCAGCAGCCCGCCACTGACTAGCGGGAAAAACATTCAGTACTTC.

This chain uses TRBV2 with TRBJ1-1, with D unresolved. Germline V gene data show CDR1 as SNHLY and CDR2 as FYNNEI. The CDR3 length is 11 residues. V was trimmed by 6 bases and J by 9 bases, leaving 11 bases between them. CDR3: CASRSEWKAFF. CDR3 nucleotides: TGTGCCAGCAGGAGCGAGTGGAAAGCTTTCTTT.

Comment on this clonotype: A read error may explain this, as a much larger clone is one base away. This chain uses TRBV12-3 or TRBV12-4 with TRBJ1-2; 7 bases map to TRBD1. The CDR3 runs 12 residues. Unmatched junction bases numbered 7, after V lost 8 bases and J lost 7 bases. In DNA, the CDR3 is TGTGCCAGCGGTGCCGACAGGGCTGGCTACACCTTC. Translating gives CASGADRAGYTF.

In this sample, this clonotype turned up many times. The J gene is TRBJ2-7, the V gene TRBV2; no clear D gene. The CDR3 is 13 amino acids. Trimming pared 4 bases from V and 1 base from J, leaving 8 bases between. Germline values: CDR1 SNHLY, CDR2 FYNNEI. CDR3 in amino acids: CASSGSVSYEQYV. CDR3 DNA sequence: TGTGCCAGCAGTGGCTCAGTTTCCTACGAGCAGTACGTC.

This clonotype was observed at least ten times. The CDR3 nucleotides are TGTGCCAGCAGCTCCCCGGCTAGCGGGAGGACAGATACGCAGTATTTT. Residues: CASSSPASGRTDTQYF. This chain connects TRBV5-4 to TRBJ2-3, with 11 bases lining up with TRBD2. Germline V gene lookup returns CDR1 SGHNT and CDR2 YYREEE (reference sequence). The CDR3 runs to 16 residues. V lost 3 bases to trimming and J lost 3 bases; unmatched junction nucleotides: 6.